The 26 T cell receptor beta chains in this list originate from one sample, sequenced in a study of CD8 T cells in ankylosing spondylitis. TCRdb fed the 5' RACE reads into MiXCR, producing one record per CDR3 protein. This sample has 45,000 to 65,000 distinct CDR3 sequences; 6% to 7.5% occur once, and the top ten carry 8% to 9.5%. The sequenced sample was blood, either unsorted or a sorted T cell fraction (not recorded which). These receptors were taken from a female donor with ankylosing spondylitis or in good health (not recorded which).

A few counts support this clonotype. The chain has TRBV5-1 and TRBJ1-2; D gene ambiguous. V lost 0 bases and J lost 4, with 7 bases in between. Germline CDR1 and CDR2: SGHRS and YFSETQ. This CDR3 spans 13 amino acids. This CDR3 reads CASSLEVFYGYTF. CDR3 coding DNA: TGCGCCAGCAGCTTGGAAGTGTTCTATGGCTACACCTTC.

This clonotype has ten or more counts. The V call is TRBV5-1, the J call TRBJ2-3, with 10 bases fitting TRBD2. Germline V gene sequence: CDR1 SGHRS, CDR2 YFSETQ. This CDR3 spans 15 amino acids. Germline trimming cut 1 base from V and 4 bases from J; bases unmatched to any gene: 3. This chain's CDR3 is CASSLSAGGPDTQYF. Written as DNA, the CDR3 is TGCGCCAGCAGCTTGTCAGCGGGGGGGCCAGATACGCAGTATTTT.

In this sample, this clonotype turned up many times. The chain links TRBV29-1 to TRBJ1-2; TRBD1 matches at 7 bases. The CDR3 has 14 residues. The V and J ends lost 4 bases and 2 bases, in that order; junction bases with no gene match: 7. Germline V lookup: CDR1 SQVTM, CDR2 ANQGSEA. The CDR3 DNA reads as TGCAGCGTTGGAGGGGGCGCTAGGAACTATGGCTACACCTTC. Translating gives CSVGGGARNYGYTF.

This clonotype was observed many times. At one of its ends the junction is not consistent with the germline gene, which may arise from a read error. The chain has TRBV12-3 or TRBV12-4 and TRBJ2-3; 11 bases agree with TRBD2. The CDR3 is 19 residues long. The CDR3: CASCLGSWLGTSGKDTQYF. The CDR3 nucleotides are TGTGCCAGCTGTTTAGGTAGTTGGTTGGGGACTAGCGGAAAAGATACGCAGTATTTT.

This clonotype was picked up many times. This chain links TRBV5-1 with TRBJ2-1; tentative D call: TRBD2 (7 bases). The CDR3 is 14 amino acids. Germline loops: CDR1 SGHRS, CDR2 YFSETQ. Trimming cost V 1 base and J 6 bases, with 11 bases left between them. The CDR3 region has the DNA TGCGCCAGCAGCTTGACCGGGGGGCTCAATGAGCAGTTCTTC. This translates into CASSLTGGLNEQFF.

This clonotype was seen repeatedly, ten times or more. The CDR3 DNA follows: TGCAGTGCTAGAGATATCACCCGGGGGATGGATTCACCCCTCCACTTT. Encoded protein: CSARDITRGMDSPLHF. The chain has TRBV20-1 and TRBJ1-6; D is possibly TRBD1 (5 bases). V lost 0 bases to trimming and J lost 8 bases, with 17 bases between them. This CDR3 region has 16 residues. Per germline, CDR1 DFQATT and CDR2 SNEGSKA (reference sequence).

This clonotype has a count of ten or more. The DNA of the CDR3 is TGCAGCGCCAGGAACAGGGGGCCAGATACGCAGTATTTT. Its protein is CSARNRGPDTQYF. This chain joins TRBV29-1 and TRBJ2-3, with 9 positions matching TRBD1. V dropped 7 bases and J dropped 4; count of bases not matched to a gene: 6. The CDR3 sequence is 13 residues long. From germline, CDR1 is SQVTM and CDR2 ANQGSEA.

At least ten counts were recorded for this clonotype. The gene calls are TRBV12-3 or TRBV12-4 and TRBJ1-2, with a tentative D call TRBD1 (6 bases). The CDR3 contains 13 residues. The V and J ends lost 5 bases and 6 bases respectively, with 13 bases between them. CDR3 DNA sequence: TGTGCCAGCAGTCCGGACAGAAATGATGGCTACACCTTC. Encoded protein: CASSPDRNDGYTF.

This clonotype was observed at least ten times. This chain joins TRBV3-1 and TRBJ2-3, with a possible D match to TRBD2 (5 bases). Germline loops: CDR1 LGHDT, CDR2 YNNKEL (reference sequence). The CDR3 totals 12 residues. V gave up 7 bases and J gave up 3 bases, with 8 bases separating them. The CDR3 is CASTRGTDTQYF. CDR3 in DNA: TGTGCCAGCACCCGCGGGACAGATACGCAGTATTTT.

This chain links TRBV2 with TRBJ1-1; the D gene is possibly TRBD1 (6 bases). V was cut by 2 bases and J by 2 bases, with 12 bases left in between. The CDR3 covers 15 residues. The germline gives CDR1 SNHLY, CDR2 FYNNEI. The CDR3 coding sequence is TGTGCCAGCAGTGAATTACAGGGAGGAAACACTGAAGCTTTCTTT. Translating gives CASSELQGGNTEAFF.

This clonotype was counted ten times or more. The chain is built from TRBV5-1 and TRBJ2-1, with D possibly TRBD2 on 6 matching bases. V lost 2 bases and J lost 2, with 20 bases in between. The CDR3 runs to 18 residues. Germline CDR1 reads SGHRS; CDR2 reads YFSETQ. The CDR3 bases are TGCGCCAGCAGCTTAGCCGCGGCTGGGCTAGCGACCTACAATGAGCAGTTCTTC. Protein sequence: CASSLAAAGLATYNEQFF.

This clonotype was seen repeatedly, ten times or more. This rearrangement joins TRBV20-1 to TRBJ2-3; D is possibly TRBD1 (5 bases). Trimming took 6 bases from V and 0 from J, leaving 16 bases between them. The CDR3 runs to 15 residues. Germline loops: CDR1 DFQATT, CDR2 SNEGSKA (reference sequence). In DNA form, the CDR3 reads TGCAGTGCCGCCCGGGCAGGGCCTAGCACAGATACGCAGTATTTT. Amino acid sequence: CSAARAGPSTDTQYF.

Turning to this clonotype: A junction boundary mismatches the germline segment, possibly from a read error. The chain employs TRBV12-3 or TRBV12-4 and TRBJ1-5; D is possibly TRBD1 (5 bases). The CDR3 loop spans 19 amino acids. The CDR3 sequence: CTSCLNLGQGGSGNQPQHF. The CDR3 DNA reads as TGTACCAGCTGTTTAAACCTAGGGCAGGGAGGGTCAGGCAATCAGCCCCAGCATTTT.

This clonotype was detected ten times or more. The CDR3 region is CASSGDPSTDTQYF. The DNA of the CDR3 is TGCGCCAGCAGCGGGGACCCTAGCACAGATACGCAGTATTTT. The rearrangement uses TRBV5-1 and TRBJ2-3, with D possibly called TRBD1 or TRBD2 (5 bases each). From germline, CDR1 is SGHRS and CDR2 YFSETQ. The CDR3 runs to 14 residues. The V gene lost 4 bases and the J gene lost 0 bases, with 9 bases spanning the gap.

This clonotype was counted many times. V gene TRBV5-1 combines with J gene TRBJ1-2; the D is unclear. CDR1 and CDR2 (germline): SGHRS, YFSETQ. V was clipped by 6 bases and J by 0 bases, with 24 bases between them. CDR3 size: 18 residues. The CDR3 region has the DNA TGCGCCAGCACCCATGCACCGAACCCACAGCGAACTAACTATGGCTACACCTTC. Its translation: CASTHAPNPQRTNYGYTF.

This clonotype came up many times. This chain uses TRBV5-1 with TRBJ1-1, with unresolved D. This CDR3 is built from 13 residues. Germline values: CDR1 SGHRS, CDR2 YFSETQ. The V end lost 3 bases, the J end lost 0 bases, and 6 bases lay between the germline ends. The CDR3 loop reads CASSYRMNTEAFF. The CDR3, as DNA: TGCGCCAGCAGCTACCGAATGAACACTGAAGCTTTCTTT.

This clonotype showed up many times. V usage is TRBV4-1 and J usage is TRBJ2-3, with TRBD2 identical over 9 bases. Per germline, CDR1 MGHRA and CDR2 YSYEKL. Unmatched junction bases numbered 18, after V lost 5 bases and J lost 0 bases. The CDR3 loop spans 20 amino acids. CDR3 loop: CASSFLNPGLAASSTDTQYF. The DNA of the CDR3 is TGCGCCAGCAGCTTTCTTAACCCGGGACTAGCAGCGTCTAGCACAGATACGCAGTATTTT.

This clonotype was seen many times. The DNA of the CDR3 is TGCGCCAGCAGCTCGGATCAGGGGGCAAACACCGGGGAGCTGTTTTTT. It yields the protein CASSSDQGANTGELFF. The rearrangement links TRBV5-1 to TRBJ2-2, with TRBD1 matching 8 bases. Germline trimming cut 3 bases from V and 2 bases from J; bases unmatched to any gene: 6. The CDR3 has 16 residues. Germline lookup yields CDR1 SGHRS and CDR2 YFSETQ. Full variable domain (missing parts from reference TRBV5-1 and TRBJ2-2): KAGVTQTPRYLIKTRGQQVTLSCSPISGHRSVSWYQQTPGQGLQFLFEYFSETQRNKGNFPGRFSGRQFSNSRSEMNVSTLELGDSALYLCASSSDQGANTGELFFGEGSRLTVL.

This clonotype was seen at least ten times. The rearrangement joins TRBV20-1 to TRBJ2-5; TRBD2 agrees at 10 bases. The V and J ends lost 6 bases and 2 bases, in that order; junction bases with no gene match: 9. The CDR3 spans 15 residues. The germline V gene has CDR1 DFQATT and CDR2 SNEGSKA (reference sequence). CDR3 residues: CSANGERGGQETQYF. The CDR3 bases are TGCAGTGCCAACGGAGAGCGGGGGGGACAAGAGACCCAGTACTTC.

There are many counts of this clonotype. The chain couples TRBV5-1 to TRBJ2-1; D might be TRBD1 (6 bases). This CDR3 spans 15 amino acids. Trimming removed 0 bases at V and 3 bases at J, with 10 bases between. Germline values: CDR1 SGHRS, CDR2 YFSETQ. CDR3 coding DNA: TGCGCCAGCAGCTTGGGACAGGTATTCTACAATGAGCAGTTCTTC. Translated: CASSLGQVFYNEQFF. Based on the CDR3 plus reference TRBV5-1 and TRBJ2-1, the full variable domain is KAGVTQTPRYLIKTRGQQVTLSCSPISGHRSVSWYQQTPGQGLQFLFEYFSETQRNKGNFPGRFSGRQFSNSRSEMNVSTLELGDSALYLCASSLGQVFYNEQFFGPGTRLTVL.

This clonotype came up many times. The rearrangement uses TRBV6-5 and TRBJ2-3, with 7 bases lining up with TRBD2. Trimming cost V 0 bases and J 9 bases; bases outside gene matches: 15. The length of the CDR3 is 17 residues. From germline, CDR1 is MNHEY and CDR2 SVGAGI. The CDR3 protein is CASSYSSLAAPGVTQYF. For the CDR3, the DNA is TGTGCCAGCAGTTACTCCTCGCTAGCGGCGCCCGGGGTGACGCAGTATTTT.

At least ten counts were recorded for this clonotype. The CDR3 here is CASSLRRATEAFF. The CDR3, as DNA: TGTGCCAGCAGCTTGCGGCGGGCAACTGAAGCTTTCTTT. The V gene is TRBV5-6, the J gene TRBJ1-1; no definite D call. Germline CDR1 and CDR2: SGHDT and YYEEEE. The CDR3 sequence is 13 residues long. V was shortened by 1 base and J by 5 bases, with 9 bases between the two germline ends. The full variable domain, completed using reference TRBV5-6 and TRBJ1-1, is DAGVTQSPTHLIKTRGQQVTLRCSPKSGHDTVSWYQQALGQGPQFIFQYYEEEERQRGNFPDRFSGHQFPNYSSELNVNALLLGDSALYLCASSLRRATEAFFGQGTRLTVV.

In its sample, this clonotype was seen many times. This chain uses TRBV6-1 with TRBJ1-5, with D perhaps matching TRBD1 (6 bases). The V end was cut by 6 bases, the J end by 0 bases, with 15 bases between. The V gene's germline CDR1 is MNHNS and CDR2 SASEGT. The CDR3 totals 16 residues. The DNA for the CDR3 is TGTGCCAGCAGGGGGGGGGGCGCCTATAGCAATCAGCCCCAGCATTTT. This sequence encodes CASRGGGAYSNQPQHF.

This clonotype occurred many times. V and J are TRBV12-3 or TRBV12-4 and TRBJ1-5; D is perhaps TRBD1 (6 bases). V lost 7 bases and J 8 bases, leaving 15 bases between the germline ends. This CDR3 has 13 amino acids. The chain's CDR3 is CASTWGAGEPQHF. CDR3 bases: TGTGCCAGCACCTGGGGGGCTGGTGAGCCCCAGCATTTT.

This clonotype was detected ten times or more. This chain joins TRBV7-2 and TRBJ2-1, with D maybe TRBD2 (6 bases). The CDR3 is made up of 14 amino acids. Trimming took 4 bases from V and 5 from J, leaving 12 bases between them. Germline CDR1 and CDR2: SGHTA and FQGNSA. The CDR3 reads CASSSIGGNNEQFF. As DNA, the CDR3 is TGTGCCAGCAGCTCAATCGGGGGAAACAATGAGCAGTTCTTC. The variable domain in full, completed from reference TRBV7-2 and TRBJ2-1, reads GAGVSQSPSNKVTEKGKDVELRCDPISGHTALYWYRQSLGQGLEFLIYFQGNSAPDKSGLPSDRFSAERTGGSVSTLTIQRTQQEDSAVYLCASSSIGGNNEQFFGPGTRLTVL.

This clonotype was recorded many times. V is TRBV2 and J is TRBJ1-5; TRBD1 matches at 8 bases. Trimming took 6 bases from V and 1 from J; bases not matched to a gene: 2. Germline V gene lookup returns CDR1 SNHLY and CDR2 FYNNEI. This CDR3 has 14 amino acids. The CDR3 protein is CASSRTGSNQPQHF. The CDR3 nucleotides read TGTGCCAGCAGCCGGACAGGGAGCAATCAGCCCCAGCATTTT.